What follows are 30 T cell receptor beta chains derived from one specimen sequenced in a study of blood T cell repertoires in COVID-19. The protocol was immunoSEQ multiplex PCR, while the TCRdb copy is restricted to in-frame clones and leaves out a portion. The sample lists more than 350,000 clones, around nine tenths occurring once. The sample taken for sequencing was PBMCs or T cells enriched from blood (not recorded which). The receptors shown here come from a woman in her fifties or sixties who had recovered from COVID-19.

This chain joins TRBV13 and TRBJ1-1; D is undetermined. From germline, CDR1 is PRHDT and CDR2 FYEKMQ (reference sequence). V shed 3 bases and J shed 1 base, with 6 bases lying between them. The CDR3 sequence is 13 residues long. In DNA form, the CDR3 reads TGTGCCAGCAGCTTTGGGCGGAACACTGAAGCTTTCTTT. Translation: CASSFGRNTEAFF.

This rearrangement joins TRBV5-4 to TRBJ1-2; a weak D match, TRBD1 (5 bases). CDR3 length: 14 residues. V lost 5 bases, J lost 7 bases, and 18 bases lay in between. Germline V CDR1 and CDR2: SGHNT, YYREEE (reference sequence). The CDR3 protein is CASRFKGLAGGYTF. Here the CDR3 DNA reads TGTGCCAGCAGATTTAAGGGGCTGGCTGGTGGCTACACCTTC.

V gene TRBV4-1 combines with J gene TRBJ2-1, with TRBD2 identical over 7 bases. The V gene end was trimmed by 1 base and the J gene end by 3 bases; junction bases not matched to a gene: 3. The germline V gene has CDR1 MGHRA and CDR2 YSYEKL. The CDR3 totals 15 residues. As DNA, the CDR3 is TGCGCCAGCAGCCAAGGAGCGGGGAACTACAATGAGCAGTTCTTC. Translating gives CASSQGAGNYNEQFF.

This clone was observed once. Because the CDR3's place on the DNA is in doubt, the DNA is left out and the CDR3 is given as listed by TCRdb. The CDR3 is CARWGQGTKSYEQYF. This chain connects TRBV21-1 to TRBJ2-7; the table calls TRBD1, which could not be checked here. TRBV21-1 is assigned pseudogene status. Inclusive of both ends, the CDR3 amounts to 15 amino acids.

CDR3 in DNA: TGTGCCAGCAGCTTTGGGGGGGGGCCCTACGAGCAGTACTTC. Translated, it gives CASSFGGGPYEQYF. The chain carries TRBV7-2 and TRBJ2-7; D might be TRBD2 (7 bases). This CDR3 has 14 amino acids. In germline, CDR1 is SGHTA, CDR2 FQGNSA. V was shortened by 3 bases and J by 2 bases, with 11 bases between the two germline ends.

The chain is built from TRBV11-3 and TRBJ2-6, with a weak D call TRBD1 (6 bases). The CDR3 contains 15 residues. Germline V CDR1 and CDR2: SGHNT, YENEEA. V lost 5 bases, J lost 2 bases, and 10 bases lay in between. CDR3 nucleotide sequence: TGTGCCAGCAGCCCATCAGGGGCTGGGGCCAACGTCCTGACTTTC. Translating gives CASSPSGAGANVLTF.

This chain connects TRBV19 to TRBJ2-7; D gene ambiguous. CDR3 size: 16 residues. Germline V lookup: CDR1 LNHDA, CDR2 SQIVND (reference sequence). The V gene lost 2 bases and the J gene lost 4 bases, with 18 bases spanning the gap. The CDR3 bases are TGTGCCAGTAGTATATCGGTCAGGTCAGTTTGGTACGAGCAGTACTTC. It specifies CASSISVRSVWYEQYF. Variable domain in full (rest from reference TRBV19 and TRBJ2-7): DGGITQSPKYLFRKEGQNVTLSCEQNLNHDAMYWYRQDPGQGLRLIYYSQIVNDFQKGDIAEGYSVSREKKESFPLTVTSAQKNPTAFYLCASSISVRSVWYEQYFGPGTRLTVT.

The chain links TRBV5-6 to TRBJ2-1; no reliable D call. Deletions cut 0 bases from V and 3 bases from J, with 7 bases between. Per germline, CDR1 SGHDT and CDR2 YYEEEE. The CDR3 loop spans 14 amino acids. The CDR3 DNA sequence: TGTGCCAGCAGCTTGGGGAGCTTCTACAATGAGCAGTTCTTC. Protein product: CASSLGSFYNEQFF.

The chain carries TRBV15 and TRBJ2-7, with 8 bases identical to TRBD1. Germline V CDR1 and CDR2: LNHNV, YYDKDF (reference sequence). V was clipped by 7 bases and J by 4 bases; unmatched bases: 9. CDR3 size: 14 residues. CDR3 DNA sequence: TGTGCCACCATCAACCGGGACAGGCCTTACGAGCAGTACTTC. Protein sequence: CATINRDRPYEQYF. The complete variable domain, with remaining parts taken from reference TRBV15 and TRBJ2-7, reads DAMVIQNPRYQVTQFGKPVTLSCSQTLNHNVMYWYQQKSSQAPKLLFHYYDKDFNNEADTPDNFQSRRPNTSFCFLDIRSPGLGDTAMYLCATINRDRPYEQYFGPGTRLTVT.

The V call is TRBV5-6, the J call TRBJ1-1, with D perhaps TRBD1 (5 bases). CDR3 length: 15 amino acids. V was trimmed by 3 bases and J by 5 bases, leaving 17 bases between them. Germline V gene sequence: CDR1 SGHDT, CDR2 YYEEEE. The CDR3 bases are TGTGCCAGCAGCTCTACTGAAGGGGCAAGGACTGAAGCTTTCTTT. It specifies CASSSTEGARTEAFF. Supplemented by reference TRBV5-6 and TRBJ1-1, the full variable domain reads DAGVTQSPTHLIKTRGQQVTLRCSPKSGHDTVSWYQQALGQGPQFIFQYYEEEERQRGNFPDRFSGHQFPNYSSELNVNALLLGDSALYLCASSSTEGARTEAFFGQGTRLTVV.

The rearrangement links TRBV28 to TRBJ2-2, with a weak D call TRBD1 (5 bases). This CDR3 spans 14 amino acids. Germline V CDR1 and CDR2: MDHEN, SYDVKM. V was shortened by 0 bases and J by 5 bases, with 7 bases between the two germline ends. The CDR3 region is CASSLWTATGELFF. The CDR3 region has the DNA TGTGCCAGCAGTTTATGGACAGCTACCGGGGAGCTGTTTTTT.

This chain connects TRBV5-1 to TRBJ1-2; weak D call: TRBD1 (5 bases). V was trimmed by 3 bases and J by 0 bases, leaving 12 bases between them. Germline V gene lookup returns CDR1 SGHRS and CDR2 YFSETQ. The CDR3 is 15 residues long. The CDR3 region has the DNA TGCGCCAGCAGCTACCTGGGGGGGGCTAACTATGGCTACACCTTC. Translated, it gives CASSYLGGANYGYTF.

This chain links TRBV5-8 with TRBJ2-2; perhaps TRBD2 as D (5 bases). Germline V CDR1 and CDR2: SGHTS, YDEGEE. V lost 1 base, J lost 6 bases, and 13 bases lay in between. This CDR3 contains 15 residues. CDR3 in amino acids: CASSLIGGGAGELFF. CDR3 DNA: TGTGCCAGCAGCTTGATTGGAGGAGGCGCCGGGGAGCTGTTTTTT. Variable domain in full (rest from reference TRBV5-8 and TRBJ2-2): EAGVTQSPTHLIKTRGQQATLRCSPISGHTSVYWYQQALGLGLQFLLWYDEGEERNRGNFPPRFSGRQFPNYSSELNVNALELEDSALYLCASSLIGGGAGELFFGEGSRLTVL.

The chain uses TRBV6-2 or TRBV6-3 and TRBJ2-3; 7 nucleotides line up with TRBD2. CDR3 size: 15 residues. V was clipped by 6 bases and J by 2 bases; unmatched bases: 8. Germline V gene data show CDR1 as MNHEY and CDR2 as SVGEGT. The CDR3 protein is CASSAASGFTDTQYF. The CDR3 DNA reads as TGTGCCAGCAGCGCCGCTAGCGGCTTCACAGATACGCAGTATTTT.

The chain carries TRBV29-1 and TRBJ1-3; D is perhaps TRBD1 (6 bases). The V gene's germline CDR1 is SQVTM and CDR2 ANQGSEA. The CDR3 runs to 13 residues. V lost 6 bases and J 3 bases, leaving 12 bases between the germline ends. The CDR3 region has the DNA TGCAGCGTACCATCAGGGGTTGGAAACACCATATATTTT. Translated, it gives CSVPSGVGNTIYF.

The rearrangement links TRBV6-2 or TRBV6-3 to TRBJ2-2; TRBD1 matches at 7 bases. The CDR3 consists of 13 residues. Germline lookup yields CDR1 MNHEY and CDR2 SVGEGT. V shed 4 bases and J 9 bases; nucleotides not matched to a gene: 5. The CDR3, as DNA: TGTGCCAGCAGTTGGGCGACAGGGAGGGAGCTGTTTTTT. Its translation is CASSWATGRELFF.

This chain uses TRBV6-1 with TRBJ1-2; 9 bases are shared with TRBD1. The V and J ends lost 3 bases and 4 bases, in that order; junction bases with no gene match: 6. The V gene's germline CDR1 is MNHNS and CDR2 SASEGT. The CDR3 length is 15 residues. CDR3 in DNA: TGTGCCAGCAGTGATCACAGGGGGCAAGGCTATGGCTACACCTTC. Translating gives CASSDHRGQGYGYTF.

The gene calls are TRBV4-2 and TRBJ1-1, with TRBD1 identical over 9 bases. Germline V gene data show CDR1 as LGHNA and CDR2 as YNFKEQ. CDR3 length: 14 amino acids. V lost 3 bases to trimming and J lost 5 bases; unmatched junction nucleotides: 4. The CDR3 loop reads CASSHPGQGTEAFF. The CDR3, as DNA: TGTGCCAGCAGCCACCCGGGACAGGGAACTGAAGCTTTCTTT.

The chain carries TRBV18 and TRBJ2-7; 12 nucleotides align to TRBD2. With 3 bases clipped from V and 5 bases from J, the junction kept 2 bases outside the gene matches. Germline V gene data show CDR1 as KGHSH and CDR2 as LQKENI. The CDR3 covers 14 residues. In DNA, the CDR3 is TGTGCCAGCTCACCGGGACTAGCGGGCGACGAGCAGTACTTC. Translated, it gives CASSPGLAGDEQYF.

The rearrangement uses TRBV7-9 and TRBJ1-3; D may be TRBD1 (6 bases). V was trimmed by 5 bases and J by 8 bases, leaving 16 bases between them. From germline, CDR1 is SEHNR and CDR2 FQNEAQ (reference sequence). The CDR3 runs to 14 residues. The CDR3 reads CASSLSGERDTIYF. In nucleotides, the CDR3 is TGTGCCAGCAGCCTCTCAGGGGAGAGGGACACCATATATTTT.

The chain couples TRBV3-1 (or the pseudogene TRBV3-2) to TRBJ1-3, with 10 bases fitting TRBD1. The CDR3 consists of 16 residues. Germline loops: CDR1 LGHDT, CDR2 YNNKEL (reference sequence). With V trimmed by 4 bases and J by 2 bases, 5 bases remained unmatched. In DNA, the CDR3 is TGTGCCAGCAGCCTGACAGGGGGCATTACTGGAAACACCATATATTTT. Translation: CASSLTGGITGNTIYF.

The rearrangement links TRBV5-1 to TRBJ2-7; 7 bases map to TRBD1. Germline-derived CDR1 and CDR2 are SGHRS and YFSETQ. J lost 9 bases, V lost 4 bases, and 4 bases had no gene match. CDR3 length equals 11 residues. CDR3 in amino acids: CASSADRAQYF. The CDR3 DNA reads as TGCGCCAGCAGCGCCGACAGGGCGCAGTACTTC.

CDR3 nucleotide sequence: TGTGCCAGCCGGGGGACAGGTGTTAACTCCGAGCAGTACTTC. It codes for CASRGTGVNSEQYF. This chain links TRBV11-2 with TRBJ2-7; 8 bases fit TRBD1. The CDR3 spans 14 residues. With V trimmed by 8 bases and J by 6 bases, 12 bases remained unmatched. Germline CDR1 is SGHAT and CDR2 is FQNNGV.

This chain connects TRBV5-6 to TRBJ2-7; D not resolved. Trimming stripped 1 base from V and 0 bases from J, with 5 bases between. CDR3 length: 13 residues. Germline-derived CDR1 and CDR2 are SGHDT and YYEEEE. The CDR3 protein is CASSLSNSYEQYF. The CDR3 DNA reads as TGTGCCAGCAGCTTGTCCAACTCCTACGAGCAGTACTTC.

V usage is TRBV6-1 and J usage is TRBJ1-5; the D gene is possibly TRBD1 (6 bases). Germline assignment: CDR1 MNHNS and CDR2 SASEGT. V dropped 3 bases and J dropped 2 bases, with 11 bases sitting between them. The CDR3 totals 15 residues. CDR3 nucleotides: TGTGCCAGCAGTGACCAGGGGATGGGCAATCAGCCCCAGCATTTT. Protein: CASSDQGMGNQPQHF.

This rearrangement joins TRBV18 to TRBJ1-4; D unclear. The CDR3 sequence is 15 residues long. The V and J ends lost 3 bases and 4 bases respectively, with 12 bases between them. The germline V gene encodes CDR1 KGHSH and CDR2 LQKENI. DNA for the CDR3: TGTGCCAGCTCACCGGTCATAGTCGATAATGAAAAACTGTTTTTT. Translation gives CASSPVIVDNEKLFF.

The chain recombines TRBV28 with TRBJ1-2; TRBD1 might be the D (5 bases). This CDR3 comprises 14 residues. CDR1 is MDHEN and CDR2 is SYDVKM in the germline V gene. Trimming stripped 3 bases from V and 5 bases from J, with 13 bases between. This CDR3 reads CASSFLAGTYGYTF. The CDR3 coding sequence is TGTGCCAGCAGTTTCTTGGCAGGGACTTATGGCTACACCTTC.

J is TRBJ2-1 and V is TRBV15, with D possibly TRBD1 on 6 matching bases. The V and J ends lost 0 bases and 2 bases respectively, with 11 bases between them. The CDR3 runs to 16 residues. From germline, CDR1 is LNHNV and CDR2 YYDKDF (reference sequence). The CDR3 bases are TGTGCCACCAGCAGAGACCTACAGGGAGCCTACAATGAGCAGTTCTTC. It encodes CATSRDLQGAYNEQFF.

This chain links TRBV4-3 with TRBJ2-3; D unresolved. Germline assignment: CDR1 LGHNA and CDR2 YSLEER. The ends were cut back, 0 bases at V and 0 bases at J, with 10 bases in the middle. The CDR3 sequence is 16 residues long. The CDR3 spells CASSQDYRSSTDTQYF. The CDR3 DNA is TGCGCCAGCAGCCAAGATTATAGATCTAGCACAGATACGCAGTATTTT.

This chain connects TRBV18 to TRBJ2-7; 9 positions agree with TRBD1. The germline V gene encodes CDR1 KGHSH and CDR2 LQKENI. The CDR3 has 15 residues. The V gene end was trimmed by 5 bases and the J gene end by 1 base; junction bases not matched to a gene: 6. This chain's CDR3 is CASSGTGFGSYEQYF. As DNA, the CDR3 is TGTGCCAGCTCAGGGACAGGGTTCGGGTCCTACGAGCAGTACTTC.